This T cell receptor beta chain was identified during a study of blood T cell repertoires in COVID-19. The germline V gene has CDR1 GTSNPN and CDR2 SVGIG (reference sequence). Deletions cut 5 bases from V and 5 bases from J, with 12 bases between. The CDR3 has 12 residues. Original processing methods: Amplification of reference gene primers was used by the study to estimate nucleated cell counts. Measured with immunoSEQ multiplex PCR; TCRdb has only the in-frame clones, and not every one. The DNA was the basis for D and trimming; V, J and clone size are from that table. This table has about 170,000 clones, roughly 91% appearing once. During active infection, Seattle patients enrolled and were then monitored through disease.

The clonotype was recovered from a man between 18 and 35 years old with COVID-19, enrolled during active disease. The chain uses TRBV30 and TRBJ1-1; D is ambiguous. The sequenced sample consisted of peripheral blood. The DNA for the CDR3 is TGTGCCTGGCTTCGGGAATGGACTGAAGCTTTCTTT. Its protein is CAWLREWTEAFF.